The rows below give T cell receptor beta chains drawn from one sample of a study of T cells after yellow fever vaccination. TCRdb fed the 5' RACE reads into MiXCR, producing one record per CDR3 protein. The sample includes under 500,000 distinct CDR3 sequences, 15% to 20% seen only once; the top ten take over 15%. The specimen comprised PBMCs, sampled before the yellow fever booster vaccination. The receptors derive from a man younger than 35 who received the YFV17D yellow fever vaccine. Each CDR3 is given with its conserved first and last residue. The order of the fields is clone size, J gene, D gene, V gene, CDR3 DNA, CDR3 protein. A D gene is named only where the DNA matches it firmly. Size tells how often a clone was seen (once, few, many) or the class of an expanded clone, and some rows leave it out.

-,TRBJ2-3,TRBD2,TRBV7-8,TGTGCCAGCAGCTATGGGACTAGCGAACGCACAGATACGCAGTATTTT,CASSYGTSERTDTQYF
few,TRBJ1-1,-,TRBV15,TGTGCCACCAGCAGAGATAAGGTGGTTCACACTGAAGCTTTCTTT,CATSRDKVVHTEAFF
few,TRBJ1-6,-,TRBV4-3,TGCGCCAGCAGCCAAGACAGTAGCTCCTATAATTCACCCCTCCACTTT,CASSQDSSSYNSPLHF
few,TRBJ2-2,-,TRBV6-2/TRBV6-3,TGTGCCAGCAGTTACTCGATTGCCTTCGCCGGGGAGCTGTTTTTT,CASSYSIAFAGELFF
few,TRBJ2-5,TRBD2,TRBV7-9,TGTGCCAGCAGACAAACTAGCGGGGGGCAACAGACCCAGTACTTC,CASRQTSGGQQTQYF
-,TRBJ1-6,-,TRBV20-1,TGCAGTGCTAGACCCCCCCGGGCCACCATTTTTAATTCACCCCTCCACTTT,CSARPPRATIFNSPLHF
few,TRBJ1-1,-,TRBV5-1,TGCGCCAGCAGCTTGGAGGCCTACACTGAAGCTTTCTTT,CASSLEAYTEAFF
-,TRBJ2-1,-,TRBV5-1,TGCGCCAGCAGCTTGGGGGCAGGCCCGAATGAGCAGTTCTTC,CASSLGAGPNEQFF
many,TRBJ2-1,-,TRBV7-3,TGTGCCAGCAGCTCAGCGGGTTCCTACAATGAGCAGTTCTTC,CASSSAGSYNEQFF
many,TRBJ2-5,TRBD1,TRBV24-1,TGTGCCACCAGTGAACTGACAGGGGGCGGCGGGACCCAGTACTTC,CATSELTGGGGTQYF
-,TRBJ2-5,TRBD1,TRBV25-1,TGTGCCAGCAGTGATTGGACAGGGGCAGACATACAAGAGACCCAGTACTTC,CASSDWTGADIQETQYF
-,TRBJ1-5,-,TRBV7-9,TGTGCCAGCAGCTTATGGTCGGACAATCAGCCCCAGCATTTT,CASSLWSDNQPQHF
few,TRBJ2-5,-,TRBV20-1,TGCAGTGCTAGAGATGGACGGTTAAAAGAGACCCAGTACTTC,CSARDGRLKETQYF
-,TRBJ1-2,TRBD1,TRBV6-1,TGTGCCAGCAGTGGTGGACAGGTTGGGCGTGATGGCTACACCTTC,CASSGGQVGRDGYTF
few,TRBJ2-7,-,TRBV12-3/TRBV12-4,TGTGCCAGCGTCCGGGGTGGGGGCTACGAGCAGTACTTC,CASVRGGGYEQYF
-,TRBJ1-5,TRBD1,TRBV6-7,TGTGCCAGCAGTTACTCTGACAGGGGGCGGGATCAGCCCCAGCATTTT,CASSYSDRGRDQPQHF
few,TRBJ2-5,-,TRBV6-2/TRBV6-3,TGTGCCAGCAGTTACTGGGGGAGAACCCAAGAGACCCAGTACTTC,CASSYWGRTQETQYF
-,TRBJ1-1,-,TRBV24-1,TGTGCCACCAGGGGGTCCCGGCGCGAAGCTTTCTTT,CATRGSRREAFF
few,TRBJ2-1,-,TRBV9,TGTGCCAGCAGCCCAACCCAGGGGAGCTCCTACAATGAGCAGTTCTTC,CASSPTQGSSYNEQFF
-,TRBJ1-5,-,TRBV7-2,TGTGCCAGCAGCCGAAACAACCTAGATAGCAATCAGCCCCAGCATTTT,CASSRNNLDSNQPQHF
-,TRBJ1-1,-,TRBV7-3,TGTGCCAGCAGCTTAACGGCGTCGAAAAGCACTGAAGCTTTCTTT,CASSLTASKSTEAFF
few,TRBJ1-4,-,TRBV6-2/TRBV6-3,TGTGCCAGCACTCCGGGCGTATCTCCAACTAATGATGAACTGTTTTTT,CASTPGVSPTNDELFF